This T cell receptor beta chain was found in a study of CD8+CD57+ T cells in acquired aplastic anemia. The germline gives CDR1 DFQATT, CDR2 SNEGSKA (reference sequence). V lost 1 base and J lost 4, with 19 bases in between. The CDR3 totals 16 residues. All sequencing subjects had displayed CD8+CD57+ cell expansion on flow cytometry. Blood came from patients not yet given any therapy. TCR beta VDJ and CDR3 were profiled, and genomic DNA was the template. TCRdb reanalysed the reads using MiXCR and keeps one entry per CDR3 protein. The sample shows approximately 180,000 distinct CDR3 sequences, approximately 48% of them seen only once. This clonotype showed up many times.

This chain uses TRBV20-1 with TRBJ1-1; the D gene is possibly TRBD1 (6 bases). The sequenced sample consisted of sorted CD4+, CD8+, or CD8+CD57+ T cells (not recorded which) from PBMCs. This receptor was taken from a human donor with aplastic anemia. The CDR3 here is CSARGPTGYGGTEAFF. The CDR3 region has the DNA TGCAGTGCTAGAGGGCCAACAGGGTATGGAGGCACTGAAGCTTTCTTT.